One and the same sample provided the 8 T cell receptor beta chains below, sequenced in a study of long-term antiretroviral therapy in people with HIV. Researchers report immunoSEQ v3.0 was run at survey level. The method was immunoSEQ multiplex PCR; TCRdb's version includes in-frame clones alone and lacks a portion of them. This table has roughly 24,000 clones, more than 70% appearing once. This sample comprised unsorted PBMCs, obtained 4.8 to 5 years after starting antiretroviral therapy. The receptors originated from a man in his forties with HIV.

J is TRBJ1-1 and V is TRBV20-1; tentative D call: TRBD1 (6 bases). CDR1 is DFQATT and CDR2 is SNEGSKA in the germline V gene (reference sequence). The CDR3 consists of 11 residues. The CDR3 DNA reads as TGCAGAGGGGGTGATAGCACTGAAGCTTTCTTT. Its protein product is CRGGDSTEAFF.

The chain recombines TRBV5-1 with TRBJ2-3, with D uncertain. From germline, CDR1 is SGHRS and CDR2 YFSETQ. The CDR3 extends over 15 amino acids. Deletions cut 0 bases from V and 0 bases from J, with 8 bases between. The CDR3 DNA follows: TGCGCCAGCAGCTTGGTAGGCTGGAGCACAGATACGCAGTATTTT. Encoded protein: CASSLVGWSTDTQYF. The full variable domain, in which reference TRBV5-1 and TRBJ2-3 provide the parts outside the CDR3, is KAGVTQTPRYLIKTRGQQVTLSCSPISGHRSVSWYQQTPGQGLQFLFEYFSETQRNKGNFPGRFSGRQFSNSRSEMNVSTLELGDSALYLCASSLVGWSTDTQYFGPGTRLTVL.

This sequence joins TRBV19 and TRBJ1-1; no clear D. Per the germline V gene, CDR1 is LNHDA and CDR2 is SQIVND (reference sequence). The CDR3 runs 13 residues. With 6 bases removed from V and 6 bases from J, the gap between germline ends came to 14 bases. CDR3 coding DNA: TGTGCCAGTAGCAACCGGTTAAACCCTGAAGCTTTCTTT. Translating it yields CASSNRLNPEAFF.

The chain is built from TRBV28 and TRBJ2-4; 10 bases match TRBD2. Germline loops: CDR1 MDHEN, CDR2 SYDVKM. The CDR3 has 14 amino acids. V shed 5 bases, J shed 7 bases, and the junction held 5 bases outside the gene matches. CDR3 in DNA: TGTGCCAGCAGTCTTGGGACTAGCGTGAACATTCAGTACTTC. Translating it yields CASSLGTSVNIQYF.

The chain links TRBV11-2 to TRBJ2-2, with a possible D match to TRBD1 (6 bases). V lost 3 bases, J lost 4 bases, and 6 bases lay in between. CDR3 size: 13 residues. Germline CDR1 and CDR2: SGHAT and FQNNGV. The CDR3 loop is CASSLTGTGELFF. The CDR3 DNA follows: TGTGCCAGCAGCTTGACAGGCACCGGGGAGCTGTTTTTT.

This rearrangement joins TRBV19 to TRBJ1-2; maybe TRBD1 (5 bases). This CDR3 comprises 15 residues. V was shortened by 0 bases and J by 13 bases, with 21 bases between the two germline ends. Germline V gene data show CDR1 as LNHDA and CDR2 as SQIVND (reference sequence). DNA for the CDR3: TGTGCCAGTAGTATAGATGTAATCCGGGGGAGCCCGGGCACCTTC. Amino acid sequence: CASSIDVIRGSPGTF. Together with reference TRBV19 and TRBJ1-2, the CDR3 gives the full variable domain: DGGITQSPKYLFRKEGQNVTLSCEQNLNHDAMYWYRQDPGQGLRLIYYSQIVNDFQKGDIAEGYSVSREKKESFPLTVTSAQKNPTAFYLCASSIDVIRGSPGTFGSGTRLTVV.

The rearrangement joins TRBV19 to TRBJ1-1; TRBD1 matches 7 bases. The CDR3 is 13 residues long. The J segment lost 10 bases and the V segment lost 1 base, leaving 6 bases of the junction unmatched. CDR1 is LNHDA and CDR2 is SQIVND in the germline V gene (reference sequence). The CDR3 bases are TGTGCCAGTAGTATAGGACAGGGCTTTGGAGCTTTCTTT. It translates to CASSIGQGFGAFF.

The CDR3 sequence: CASSPAGVTDTQYF. DNA for the CDR3: TGTGCCAGCAGCCCAGCGGGAGTAACAGATACGCAGTATTTT. The chain employs TRBV7-9 and TRBJ2-3, with 8 positions matching TRBD2. The CDR3 consists of 14 residues. Trimming cost V 5 bases and J 3 bases; bases outside gene matches: 4. The germline gives CDR1 SEHNR, CDR2 FQNEAQ (reference sequence).